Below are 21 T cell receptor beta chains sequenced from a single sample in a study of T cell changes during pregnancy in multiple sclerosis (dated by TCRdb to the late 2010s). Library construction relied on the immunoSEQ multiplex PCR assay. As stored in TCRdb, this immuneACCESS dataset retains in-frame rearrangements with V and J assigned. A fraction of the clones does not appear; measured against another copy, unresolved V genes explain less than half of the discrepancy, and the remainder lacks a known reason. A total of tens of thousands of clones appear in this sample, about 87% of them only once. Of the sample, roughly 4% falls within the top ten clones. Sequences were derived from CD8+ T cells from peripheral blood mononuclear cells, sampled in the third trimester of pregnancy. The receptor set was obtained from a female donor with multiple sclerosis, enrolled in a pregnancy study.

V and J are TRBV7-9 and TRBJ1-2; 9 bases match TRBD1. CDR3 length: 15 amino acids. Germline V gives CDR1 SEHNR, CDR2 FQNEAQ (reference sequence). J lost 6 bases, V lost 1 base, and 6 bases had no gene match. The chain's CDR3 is CASSLVPDRGNGYTF. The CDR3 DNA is TGTGCCAGCAGCTTAGTTCCGGACAGGGGAAATGGCTACACCTTC. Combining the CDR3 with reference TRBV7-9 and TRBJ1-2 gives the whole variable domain DTGVSQNPRHKITKRGQNVTFRCDPISEHNRLYWYRQTLGQGPEFLTYFQNEAQLEKSRLLSDRFSAERPKGSFSTLEIQRTEQGDSAMYLCASSLVPDRGNGYTFGSGTRLTVV.

In DNA form, the CDR3 reads TGTGCCAGCAGTATCACAGGGGGAGAGACCCAGTACTTC. Its protein product is CASSITGGETQYF. This sequence joins TRBV27 and TRBJ2-5; 8 bases line up with TRBD1. Germline CDR1 MNHEY, CDR2 SMNVEV (reference sequence). Trimming removed 5 bases from V and 4 bases from J; junction bases left unmatched: 3. The CDR3 loop spans 13 amino acids.

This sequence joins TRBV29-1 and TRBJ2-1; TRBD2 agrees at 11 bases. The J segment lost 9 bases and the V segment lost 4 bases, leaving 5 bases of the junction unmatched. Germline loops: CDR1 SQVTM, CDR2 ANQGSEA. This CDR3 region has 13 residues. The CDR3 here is CSVVSGGAGEQFF. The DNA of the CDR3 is TGCAGCGTTGTTAGCGGGGGGGCGGGTGAGCAGTTCTTC.

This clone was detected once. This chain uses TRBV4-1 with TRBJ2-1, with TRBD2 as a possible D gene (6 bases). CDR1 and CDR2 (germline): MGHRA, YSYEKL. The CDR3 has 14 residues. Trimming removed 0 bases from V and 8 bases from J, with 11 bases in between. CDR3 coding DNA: TGCGCCAGCAGCCAAGAGCGGGACCGGTATGAGCAGTTCTTC. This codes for CASSQERDRYEQFF.

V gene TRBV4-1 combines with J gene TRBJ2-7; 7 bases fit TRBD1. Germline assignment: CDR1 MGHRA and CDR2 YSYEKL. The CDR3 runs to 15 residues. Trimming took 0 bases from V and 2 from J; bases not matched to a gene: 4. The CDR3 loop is CASSQEQTGPYEQYF. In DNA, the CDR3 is TGCGCCAGCAGCCAAGAACAGACAGGGCCCTACGAGCAGTACTTC.

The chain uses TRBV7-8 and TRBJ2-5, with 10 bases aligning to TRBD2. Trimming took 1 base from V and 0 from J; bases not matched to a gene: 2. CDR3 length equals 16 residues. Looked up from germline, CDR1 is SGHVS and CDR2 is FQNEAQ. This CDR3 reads CASSLVLAGDQETQYF. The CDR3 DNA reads TGTGCCAGCAGCTTAGTTCTAGCGGGGGACCAAGAGACCCAGTACTTC. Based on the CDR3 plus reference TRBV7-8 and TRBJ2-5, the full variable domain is GAGVSQSPRYKVAKRGQDVALRCDPISGHVSLFWYQQALGQGPEFLTYFQNEAQLDKSGLPSDRFFAERPEGSVSTLKIQRTQQEDSAVYLCASSLVLAGDQETQYFGPGTRLLVL.

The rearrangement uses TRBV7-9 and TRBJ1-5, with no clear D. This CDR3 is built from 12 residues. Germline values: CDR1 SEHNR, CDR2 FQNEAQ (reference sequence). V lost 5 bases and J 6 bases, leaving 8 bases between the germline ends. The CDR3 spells CASSVGSQPQHF. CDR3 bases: TGTGCCAGCAGCGTTGGGAGTCAGCCCCAGCATTTT.

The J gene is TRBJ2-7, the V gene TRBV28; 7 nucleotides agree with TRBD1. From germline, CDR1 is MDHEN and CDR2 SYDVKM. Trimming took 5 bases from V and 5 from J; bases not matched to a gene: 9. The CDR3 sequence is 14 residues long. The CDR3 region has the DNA TGTGCCAGCAGTGTAGACAGGGTTCTTGACGAGCAGTACTTC. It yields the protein CASSVDRVLDEQYF.

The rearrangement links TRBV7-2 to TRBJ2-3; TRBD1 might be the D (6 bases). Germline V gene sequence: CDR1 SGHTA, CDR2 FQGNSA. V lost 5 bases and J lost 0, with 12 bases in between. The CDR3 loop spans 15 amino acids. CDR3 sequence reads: CASSPWTASTDTQYF. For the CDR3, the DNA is TGTGCCAGCAGCCCATGGACAGCTAGCACAGATACGCAGTATTTT.

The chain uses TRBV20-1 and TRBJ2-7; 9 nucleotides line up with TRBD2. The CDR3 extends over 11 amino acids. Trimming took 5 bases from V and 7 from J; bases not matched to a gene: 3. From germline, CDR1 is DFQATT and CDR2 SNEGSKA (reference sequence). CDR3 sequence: CSARLAGEQYF. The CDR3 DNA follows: TGCAGTGCTCGTCTAGCGGGGGAGCAGTACTTC.

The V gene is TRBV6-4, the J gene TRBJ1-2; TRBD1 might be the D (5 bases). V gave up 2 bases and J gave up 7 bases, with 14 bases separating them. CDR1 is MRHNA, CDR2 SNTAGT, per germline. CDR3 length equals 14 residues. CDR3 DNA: TGTGCCAGCAGTGACCTCCCAGGGCTGGGTGGCTACACCTTC. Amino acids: CASSDLPGLGGYTF.

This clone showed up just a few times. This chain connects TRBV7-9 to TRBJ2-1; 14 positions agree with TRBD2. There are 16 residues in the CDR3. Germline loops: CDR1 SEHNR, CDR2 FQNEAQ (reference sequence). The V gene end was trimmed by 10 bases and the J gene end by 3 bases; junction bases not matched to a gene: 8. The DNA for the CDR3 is TGTGCCACCGGGACTAGCGGGGGTCCTAGCTACAATGAGCAGTTCTTC. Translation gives CATGTSGGPSYNEQFF.

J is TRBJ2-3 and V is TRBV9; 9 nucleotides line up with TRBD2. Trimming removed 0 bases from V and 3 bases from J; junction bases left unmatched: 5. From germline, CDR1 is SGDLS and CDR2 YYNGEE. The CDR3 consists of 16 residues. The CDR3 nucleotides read TGTGCCAGCAGCGTAGCTGGCGGGGGGGCTACAGATACGCAGTATTTT. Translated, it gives CASSVAGGGATDTQYF.

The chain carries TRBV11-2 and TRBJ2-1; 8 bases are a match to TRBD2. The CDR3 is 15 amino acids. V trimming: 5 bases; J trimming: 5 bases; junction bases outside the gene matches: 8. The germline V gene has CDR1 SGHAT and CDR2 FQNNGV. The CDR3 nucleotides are TGTGCCAGCAGCCAGCCGGGGGGGCTGGACAATGAGCAGTTCTTC. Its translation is CASSQPGGLDNEQFF. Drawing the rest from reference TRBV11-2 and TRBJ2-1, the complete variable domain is EAGVAQSPRYKIIEKRQSVAFWCNPISGHATLYWYQQILGQGPKLLIQFQNNGVVDDSQLPKDRFSAERLKGVDSTLKIQPAKLEDSAVYLCASSQPGGLDNEQFFGPGTRLTVL.

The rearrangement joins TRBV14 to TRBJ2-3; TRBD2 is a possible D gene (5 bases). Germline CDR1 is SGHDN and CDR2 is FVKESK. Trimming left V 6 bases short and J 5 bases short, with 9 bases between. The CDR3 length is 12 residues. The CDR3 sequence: CASSWTVDTQYF. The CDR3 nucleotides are TGTGCCAGCAGTTGGACTGTAGATACGCAGTATTTT.

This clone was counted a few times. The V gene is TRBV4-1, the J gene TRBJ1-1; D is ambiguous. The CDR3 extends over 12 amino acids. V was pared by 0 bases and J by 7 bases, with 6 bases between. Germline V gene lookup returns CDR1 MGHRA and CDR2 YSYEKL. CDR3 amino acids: CASSQDAVEAFF. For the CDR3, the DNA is TGCGCCAGCAGCCAAGATGCGGTTGAAGCTTTCTTT.

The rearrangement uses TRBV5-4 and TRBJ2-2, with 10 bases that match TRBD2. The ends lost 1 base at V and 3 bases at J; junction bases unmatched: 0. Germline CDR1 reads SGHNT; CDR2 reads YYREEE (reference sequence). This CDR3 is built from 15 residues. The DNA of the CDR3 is TGTGCCAGCAGCTTGAGCGGGGGGGACACCGGGGAGCTGTTTTTT. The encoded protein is CASSLSGGDTGELFF. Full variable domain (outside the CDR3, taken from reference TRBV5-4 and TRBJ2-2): ETGVTQSPTHLIKTRGQQVTLRCSSQSGHNTVSWYQQALGQGPQFIFQYYREEENGRGNFPPRFSGLQFPNYSSELNVNALELDDSALYLCASSLSGGDTGELFFGEGSRLTVL.

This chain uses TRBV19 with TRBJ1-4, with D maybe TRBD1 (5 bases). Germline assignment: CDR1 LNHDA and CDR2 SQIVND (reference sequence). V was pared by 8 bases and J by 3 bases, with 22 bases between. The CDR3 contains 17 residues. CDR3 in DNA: TGTGCCAGTCGATCACATTACGCGGGGGAAGCTAATGAAAAACTGTTTTTT. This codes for CASRSHYAGEANEKLFF.

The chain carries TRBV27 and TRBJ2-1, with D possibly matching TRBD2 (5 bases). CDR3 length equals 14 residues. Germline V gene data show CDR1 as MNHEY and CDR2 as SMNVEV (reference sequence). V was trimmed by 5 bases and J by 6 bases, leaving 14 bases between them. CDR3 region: CASSLALFGNEQFF. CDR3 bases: TGTGCCAGCAGTCTAGCTCTGTTTGGCAATGAGCAGTTCTTC.

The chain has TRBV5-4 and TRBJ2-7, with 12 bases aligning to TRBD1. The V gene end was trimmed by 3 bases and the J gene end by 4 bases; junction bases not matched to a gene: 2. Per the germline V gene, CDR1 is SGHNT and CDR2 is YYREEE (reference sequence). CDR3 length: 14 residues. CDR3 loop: CASSWDRGRYEQYF. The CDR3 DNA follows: TGTGCCAGCAGCTGGGACAGGGGGCGATACGAGCAGTACTTC.

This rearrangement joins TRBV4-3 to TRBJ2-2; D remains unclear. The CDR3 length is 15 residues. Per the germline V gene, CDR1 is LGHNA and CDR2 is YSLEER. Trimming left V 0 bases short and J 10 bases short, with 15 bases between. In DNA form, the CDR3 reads TGCGCCAGCAGCCAAGACCCGGGTCGGGTCGCGGAGCTGTTTTTT. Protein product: CASSQDPGRVAELFF.